The 18 T cell receptor beta chains reported below all come from one sample, sequenced in a study of T-cell reconstitution after alpha-beta-depleted transplantation in children. TCRbeta library preparation incorporated unique molecular identifiers. TCRdb ran MiXCR on the PCR reads and lists one entry per CDR3 protein. In the table there are 450,000 to 600,000 distinct CDR3 sequences, about 16% of which are singletons. The sample here was PBMCs from the stem cell graft donor, taken from the stem cell graft. Receptors were obtained from a human donor who donated a stem cell graft to a child with acute lymphoblastic leukemia.

This chain connects TRBV29-1 to TRBJ2-1, with D uncertain. Trimming pared 5 bases from V and 9 bases from J, leaving 8 bases between. There are 10 residues in the CDR3. CDR1 and CDR2 from the germline V gene are SQVTM and ANQGSEA. CDR3 DNA: TGCAGCGTTTTAACTCCTGAGCAGTTCTTC. Protein: CSVLTPEQFF.

This sequence joins TRBV11-1 and TRBJ1-1; 7 bases agree with TRBD1. The V and J ends lost 2 bases and 5 bases, in that order; junction bases with no gene match: 11. Looked up from germline, CDR1 is SGHAT and CDR2 is FQDESV (reference sequence). The CDR3 is 16 residues long. The CDR3 DNA reads TGTGCCAGCAGCTTACTGGCAGGGGGAGGGGGAACTGAAGCTTTCTTT. Protein sequence: CASSLLAGGGGTEAFF.

The gene calls are TRBV20-1 and TRBJ2-4; possible D gene TRBD1, 5 bases. The V gene lost 7 bases and the J gene lost 0 bases, with 13 bases spanning the gap. CDR1 and CDR2 (germline): DFQATT, SNEGSKA (reference sequence). This CDR3 spans 14 amino acids. The CDR3 is CSVRGGVAKNIQYF. CDR3 coding DNA: TGCAGTGTAAGGGGTGGCGTAGCCAAAAACATTCAGTACTTC.

The sample holds many counts of this clonotype. The chain combines TRBV29-1 with TRBJ1-5; D is ambiguous. The V gene's germline CDR1 is SQVTM and CDR2 ANQGSEA. The germline V and J ends were trimmed by 4 bases and 0 bases, with 7 bases remaining between them. The CDR3 runs to 13 residues. CDR3 in amino acids: CSVGGSSNQPQHF. The CDR3 DNA follows: TGCAGCGTTGGAGGCAGTAGCAATCAGCCCCAGCATTTT.

The chain couples TRBV12-3 or TRBV12-4 to TRBJ1-1; 9 bases line up with TRBD1. The length of the CDR3 is 14 residues. The ends lost 7 bases at V and 1 base at J; junction bases unmatched: 4. CDR3 sequence: CASTLQGANTEAFF. As DNA, the CDR3 is TGTGCCAGCACTCTACAGGGGGCGAACACTGAAGCTTTCTTT.

This clonotype has ten or more counts. The rearrangement uses TRBV12-3 or TRBV12-4 and TRBJ1-1; D unclear. The CDR3 contains 14 residues. The V end was cut by 6 bases, the J end by 1 base, with 12 bases between. The DNA for the CDR3 is TGTGCCAGCAGCCGCCGGGCCCAGAACACTGAAGCTTTCTTT. Translated: CASSRRAQNTEAFF.

V usage is TRBV20-1 and J usage is TRBJ2-3, with 13 bases aligning to TRBD2. Germline V gene data show CDR1 as DFQATT and CDR2 as SNEGSKA (reference sequence). The CDR3 covers 15 residues. J gave up 3 bases and V 6 bases, and 6 bases lay outside the gene matches. This CDR3 is CSAAGTSGMTDTQYF. Written as DNA, the CDR3 is TGCAGTGCCGCAGGGACTAGCGGGATGACAGATACGCAGTATTTT.

This chain connects TRBV7-6 to TRBJ2-2; the D gene is possibly TRBD1 (6 bases). Trimming removed 5 bases at V and 7 bases at J, with 11 bases between. The germline V gene encodes CDR1 SGHVS and CDR2 FNYEAQ. The CDR3 extends over 13 amino acids. For the CDR3, the DNA is TGTGCCAGCAGCCCGCCAGGGGACGGGGAGCTGTTTTTT. Translated: CASSPPGDGELFF.

This clonotype was observed many times. The chain links TRBV7-9 to TRBJ2-1; no clear D. This CDR3 is 16 amino acids long. V dropped 1 base and J dropped 0 bases, with 10 bases sitting between them. Germline V CDR1 and CDR2: SEHNR, FQNEAQ (reference sequence). The CDR3 DNA reads as TGTGCCAGCAGCTTAGGGGTCGGAAGCTCCTACAATGAGCAGTTCTTC. The encoded protein is CASSLGVGSSYNEQFF.

The chain combines TRBV27 with TRBJ2-7, with D tentatively TRBD2 (5 bases). Looked up from germline, CDR1 is MNHEY and CDR2 is SMNVEV (reference sequence). V shed 2 bases and J shed 0 bases, with 11 bases lying between them. CDR3 length equals 15 residues. CDR3 in amino acids: CASSLRGQISYEQYF. The CDR3 region has the DNA TGTGCCAGCAGTTTAAGAGGGCAGATCTCCTACGAGCAGTACTTC.

This clonotype occurred a few times. The rearrangement uses TRBV20-1 and TRBJ2-7, with D maybe TRBD2 (6 bases). The CDR3 runs to 15 residues. CDR1 and CDR2 (germline): DFQATT, SNEGSKA (reference sequence). V was trimmed by 3 bases and J by 3 bases, leaving 18 bases between them. CDR3 DNA: TGCAGTGCTAGGTCGGGAGCTGACCCCAGCTACGAGCAGTACTTC. This encodes CSARSGADPSYEQYF.

This clonotype has more than one count but fewer than ten. This chain connects TRBV27 to TRBJ1-5; no clear D. Per the germline V gene, CDR1 is MNHEY and CDR2 is SMNVEV (reference sequence). This CDR3 spans 14 amino acids. The ends were cut back, 5 bases at V and 7 bases at J, with 15 bases in the middle. The CDR3 spells CASSHRGGNQPQHF. The CDR3 bases are TGTGCCAGCAGTCATCGGGGAGGGAACCAGCCCCAGCATTTT.

This clonotype has only a few counts. The gene calls are TRBV7-8 and TRBJ1-3; TRBD1 matches at 8 bases. V lost 5 bases and J lost 8; bases outside the gene matches: 14. The V gene's germline CDR1 is SGHVS and CDR2 FQNEAQ. The CDR3 has 16 residues. The CDR3 nucleotides are TGTGCCAGCAGCCGAAGCACGGACAGGGTGTCGGACACCATATATTTT. As protein: CASSRSTDRVSDTIYF.

The chain links TRBV5-1 to TRBJ2-1; D is unresolved. Germline assignment: CDR1 SGHRS and CDR2 YFSETQ. V was shortened by 0 bases and J by 8 bases, with 15 bases between the two germline ends. The CDR3 sequence is 15 residues long. The CDR3 loop is CASSLDYRIHDEQFF. The CDR3 bases are TGCGCCAGCAGCTTGGACTACCGGATCCACGATGAGCAGTTCTTC.

The chain has TRBV5-1 and TRBJ2-1, with unresolved D. V lost 6 bases and J lost 3, with 13 bases in between. The CDR3 is 14 residues long. The germline V gene encodes CDR1 SGHRS and CDR2 YFSETQ. The CDR3 DNA reads as TGCGCCAGCAAGCTCCCGGGCCTCTACAATGAGCAGTTCTTC. This codes for CASKLPGLYNEQFF.

This clonotype was observed a few times. V is TRBV6-1 and J is TRBJ1-2; tentatively, D is TRBD1 (5 bases). The V gene's germline CDR1 is MNHNS and CDR2 SASEGT. Trimming took off 6 bases at V and 6 bases at J, with 14 bases between the two ends. This CDR3 is built from 13 residues. CDR3 amino acids: CASRGGGNDGYTF. In nucleotides, the CDR3 is TGTGCCAGCAGGGGGGGAGGGAACGATGGCTACACCTTC.

This sequence joins TRBV20-1 and TRBJ2-5; D perhaps matches TRBD1 (6 bases). CDR1 is DFQATT, CDR2 SNEGSKA, per germline (reference sequence). The germline V and J ends were trimmed by 0 bases and 5 bases, with 16 bases remaining between them. This CDR3 has 15 residues. Written as DNA, the CDR3 is TGCAGTGCTAGAGATGTCAGGGGCGCCGGGGAGACCCAGTACTTC. This sequence encodes CSARDVRGAGETQYF.

This clonotype was recorded a few times. The V and J genes are TRBV6-1 and TRBJ2-1; D may be TRBD1 (6 bases). Trimming left V 10 bases short and J 0 bases short, with 10 bases between. The CDR3 extends over 13 amino acids. Germline V lookup: CDR1 MNHNS, CDR2 SASEGT. The chain's CDR3 is CAIDRSSYNEQFF. In DNA form, the CDR3 reads TGTGCCATCGACAGGAGCTCCTACAATGAGCAGTTCTTC.